The TCR beta chain described here comes from a study of prognosis after radiotherapy for stage I lung cancer. The study, taken as a whole, reports: Unique TCR clone counts dropped after stereotactic body radiation therapy, from a median of around 9,500 to 6,500. Differences in TRBV and TRBJ gene usage were reportedly observed between patients with and without metastases.

V shed 6 bases, J shed 4 bases, and the junction held 6 bases outside the gene matches. Germline V gene data show CDR1 as DFQATT and CDR2 as SNEGSKA (reference sequence). This CDR3 has 14 residues. TCR beta CDR3 was amplified from genomic DNA by two-round multiplex PCR. Initially, in first-round PCR, primers specific to each TRBV and TRBJ gene were used. TCRdb processed the multiplex PCR reads anew with MiXCR; each CDR3 protein has one entry. The sample shows nearly 25,000 distinct CDR3 sequences, 40% of them seen only once. This clonotype was counted many times. Its antigen is not identified. CT and PET/CT found no node involvement in any patient, and none had received chemotherapy or radiotherapy before or had other malignancies.

The receptor was derived from a donor over 45 with non-small cell lung cancer. V and J are TRBV20-1 and TRBJ2-2, with 9 positions matching TRBD2. Specimen: PBMCs, collected before or after stereotactic body radiation therapy (not recorded which). In DNA form, the CDR3 reads TGCAGTGCCTTAGCGGGAGTCGGCACCGGGGAGCTGTTTTTT. Translated: CSALAGVGTGELFF.